One sample yielded the 27 T cell receptor beta chains listed below, sequenced in a study of CD8+CD57+ T cells in acquired aplastic anemia. The TCR beta profiling, which covered VDJ combination and CDR3 sequence, was carried out using genomic DNA as the template. TCRdb independently ran MiXCR on the reads; one entry per CDR3 protein. The sample has fewer than 250,000 distinct CDR3 sequences, 47% seen once. It was patients with CD8+CD57+ cell expansion by flow cytometry who were chosen for sequencing. The sample taken for sequencing was sorted CD4+, CD8+, or CD8+CD57+ T cells (not recorded which) from PBMCs. All receptors come from a human donor with aplastic anemia.

V is TRBV7-3 and J is TRBJ2-3; no clear D gene. The V and J ends lost 11 bases and 0 bases respectively, with 15 bases between them. The CDR3 runs 14 residues. Germline V lookup: CDR1 SGHTA, CDR2 FQGTGA. The DNA for the CDR3 is TGTGCCTCTGGGCAGACCTCTAGCACAGATACGCAGTATTTT. As protein: CASGQTSSTDTQYF.

Comment on this clonotype: The junction differs from germline at one of its ends, possibly a read error. The chain uses TRBV3-1 and TRBJ2-3, with 8 bases identical to TRBD2. The CDR3 consists of 18 residues. Germline V lookup: CDR1 LGHDT, CDR2 YNNKEL (reference sequence). The CDR3 nucleotides read TGTGCCAGCAGCCTCATCGGGACGGGGGGGCTTTTCACAGGTACGCAGTATTTT. This gives the protein CASSLIGTGGLFTGTQYF.

Worth noting for this clonotype: At one of its ends the junction is not consistent with the germline gene, which may arise from a read error. The chain joins TRBV4-3 to TRBJ1-5; the D gene is possibly TRBD1 (6 bases). Germline V gene sequence: CDR1 LGHNA, CDR2 YSLEER. The CDR3 totals 17 residues. CDR3: CASSQDGGGSYNEPQHF. The CDR3, as DNA: TGCGCCAGCAGCCAAGACGGGGGGGGCTCCTACAATGAGCCCCAGCATTTT.

The chain couples TRBV19 to TRBJ1-5; D ambiguous. Looked up from germline, CDR1 is LNHDA and CDR2 is SQIVND (reference sequence). Trimming stripped 6 bases from V and 3 bases from J, with 12 bases between. This CDR3 is 14 amino acids long. CDR3 residues: CASRFTAFNQPQHF. CDR3 coding DNA: TGTGCCAGTAGATTCACAGCCTTCAATCAGCCCCAGCATTTT.

The J gene is TRBJ1-1, the V gene TRBV13; TRBD1 matches 7 bases. There are 16 residues in the CDR3. Per the germline V gene, CDR1 is PRHDT and CDR2 is FYEKMQ (reference sequence). V lost 1 base, J lost 3 bases, and 8 bases stayed unmatched. DNA of the CDR3: TGTGCCAGCAGCTTAGCGGTAGGGGGCAGGGACACTGAAGCTTTCTTT. Its translation is CASSLAVGGRDTEAFF.

This clonotype was recorded only once. The J gene is TRBJ1-4, the V gene TRBV7-9; 10 positions match TRBD1. V lost 5 bases to trimming and J lost 3 bases; unmatched junction nucleotides: 12. Germline CDR1 reads SEHNR; CDR2 reads FQNEAQ (reference sequence). The CDR3 loop spans 18 amino acids. CDR3 nucleotide sequence: TGTGCCAGCAGCCTAAGGTATGACAGGGGGCTTGCTAATGAAAAACTGTTTTTT. Translating gives CASSLRYDRGLANEKLFF.

Worth noting for this clonotype: This may come from a read error, since a much larger clone is one base off. The conserved phenylalanine or tryptophan is not found at the CDR3 terminus, so this likely reflects a read error. This sequence joins TRBV10-3 and TRBJ2-7, with 8 bases aligning to TRBD2. Germline CDR1 and CDR2: ENHRY and SYGVKD. The CDR3 has 14 residues. For the CDR3, the DNA is TGTGCCAGCAGTTACCCGGGACTAGTCAACGAGCAGTACTCC. Encoded protein: CASSYPGLVNEQYS.

In the case of this clonotype: Compared with germline, one end of the junction differs, possibly owing to a read error. The genes are TRBV5-1 and TRBJ1-4; 7 bases are a match to TRBD1. The CDR3 sequence is 15 residues long. Germline V lookup: CDR1 SGHRS, CDR2 YFSETQ. CDR3 sequence reads: CASSLGQATNEKLFF. The DNA of the CDR3 is TGTGCCAGCAGCCTCGGACAGGCAACTAATGAAAAACTGTTTTTT.

This chain links TRBV7-2 with TRBJ2-5, with TRBD2 matching over 11 bases. The germline V gene has CDR1 SGHTA and CDR2 FQGNSA. The CDR3 is 17 residues long. Trimming took 5 bases from V and 4 from J; bases not matched to a gene: 12. The CDR3 spells CASSEALAGGPGETQYF. The CDR3 coding sequence is TGTGCCAGCAGCGAGGCGTTAGCGGGGGGGCCTGGAGAGACCCAGTACTTC.

The chain carries TRBV30 and TRBJ2-1, with 9 positions matching TRBD2. The V and J ends lost 4 bases and 8 bases, in that order; junction bases with no gene match: 12. The CDR3 covers 15 residues. The germline V gene has CDR1 GTSNPN and CDR2 SVGIG (reference sequence). In DNA form, the CDR3 reads TGTGCCTGGACCGCACCCGGGACTAGCAACGATGAGCAGTTCTTC. It specifies CAWTAPGTSNDEQFF.

This clonotype was seen more than once but under ten times. The chain is built from TRBV29-1 and TRBJ1-3; D is uncertain. This CDR3 spans 14 amino acids. Trimming took 4 bases from V and 0 from J, leaving 10 bases between them. Germline loops: CDR1 SQVTM, CDR2 ANQGSEA. CDR3 DNA: TGCAGCGTTGGGGAGAATATCTCTGGAAACACCATATATTTT. This translates into CSVGENISGNTIYF. The complete variable domain, with remaining parts taken from reference TRBV29-1 and TRBJ1-3, reads SAVISQKPSRDICQRGTSLTIQCQVDSQVTMMFWYRQQPGQSLTLIATANQGSEATYESGFVIDKFPISRPNLTFSTLTVSNMSPEDSSIYLCSVGENISGNTIYFGEGSWLTVV.

The chain joins TRBV7-9 to TRBJ2-1, with no clear D. This CDR3 comprises 13 residues. V was pared by 5 bases and J by 7 bases, with 12 bases between. Per germline, CDR1 SEHNR and CDR2 FQNEAQ (reference sequence). CDR3 sequence (DNA): TGTGCCAGCAGCCAAGTTGTGGAAAATGAGCAGTTCTTC. Protein product: CASSQVVENEQFF.

J is TRBJ1-1 and V is TRBV7-9; unclear D gene. Trimming stripped 8 bases from V and 1 base from J, with 14 bases between. The length of the CDR3 is 14 residues. The germline V gene encodes CDR1 SEHNR and CDR2 FQNEAQ (reference sequence). The CDR3 coding sequence is TGTGCCAGCCTATACAATCGGGAGAACACTGAAGCTTTCTTT. Its protein is CASLYNRENTEAFF.

This chain links TRBV29-1 with TRBJ2-2; 7 bases map to TRBD1. Per germline, CDR1 SQVTM and CDR2 ANQGSEA. The ends lost 0 bases at V and 5 bases at J; junction bases unmatched: 3. The CDR3 is made up of 14 amino acids. The CDR3 DNA is TGCAGCGTTGAAGAGCCACAGGGGACCGGGGAGCTGTTTTTT. This translates into CSVEEPQGTGELFF.

The V call is TRBV9, the J call TRBJ2-7, with TRBD1 matching 12 bases. Trimming took 3 bases from V and 5 from J; bases not matched to a gene: 6. The CDR3 has 15 residues. CDR1 is SGDLS, CDR2 YYNGEE, per germline. CDR3 in amino acids: CASSESGTGGNEQYF. As DNA, the CDR3 is TGTGCCAGCAGCGAGTCCGGGACAGGGGGCAACGAGCAGTACTTC.

The chain employs TRBV20-1 and TRBJ2-5; D ambiguous. Germline V CDR1 and CDR2: DFQATT, SNEGSKA (reference sequence). With 1 base removed from V and 5 bases from J, the gap between germline ends came to 5 bases. This CDR3 has 11 residues. This CDR3 reads CSARGVETQYF. CDR3 nucleotide sequence: TGCAGTGCTAGAGGGGTCGAGACCCAGTACTTC.

With regard to this clonotype: The germline gene is not matched at one end of the junction; a read error may be the cause. This sequence joins TRBV5-1 and TRBJ1-2; D gene unclear. The length of the CDR3 is 17 residues. CDR1 is SGHRS, CDR2 YFSETQ, per germline. The CDR3 sequence is CASRPTIGGNTIYGYTF. CDR3 DNA sequence: TGTGCCAGCAGACCAACAATAGGCGGAAACACCATATATGGCTACACCTTC.

The rearrangement uses TRBV11-2 and TRBJ2-3; D may be TRBD1 (5 bases). CDR1 is SGHAT, CDR2 FQNNGV, per germline. Trimming removed 0 bases from V and 1 base from J, with 5 bases in between. The CDR3 consists of 14 residues. The CDR3, as DNA: TGTGCCAGCAGCTTAGACAGGGGCACAGATACGCAGTATTTT. As protein: CASSLDRGTDTQYF.

This clonotype showed up just a few times. The V and J genes are TRBV15 and TRBJ1-2; no definite D call. The CDR3 extends over 15 amino acids. The V end was cut by 5 bases, the J end by 3 bases, with 16 bases between. The V gene's germline CDR1 is LNHNV and CDR2 YYDKDF (reference sequence). Written as DNA, the CDR3 is TGTGCCACCAGCCGTGCGCCGGGCAGAGACTATGGCTACACCTTC. Its protein product is CATSRAPGRDYGYTF.

The CDR3 spells CASKGAQGVFF. DNA for the CDR3: TGTGCCAGCAAGGGGGCCCAAGGAGTGTTTTTT. The chain joins TRBV2 to TRBJ1-4, with 7 positions matching TRBD1. The CDR3 is made up of 11 amino acids. Trimming took 7 bases from V and 15 from J; bases not matched to a gene: 8. Germline V gene sequence: CDR1 SNHLY, CDR2 FYNNEI.

For this clonotype: The junction departs from germline at one end; a sequencing error may be responsible. The chain combines TRBV4-2 with TRBJ2-3; 13 nucleotides agree with TRBD2. Germline assignment: CDR1 LGHNA and CDR2 YNFKEQ. This CDR3 is built from 16 residues. CDR3 DNA sequence: TGTACCAGCAGCCAAAGGACTAGCGGGGGAACAGATACGCAGTATTTT. Encoded protein: CTSSQRTSGGTDTQYF.

About this clonotype: At one boundary the junction diverges from the germline segment, which might be a read error. CDR3 loop: CATSRWLSGGLISTGELSW. In DNA form, the CDR3 reads TGTGCCACCAGCAGGTGGCTTTCAGGTGGCCTTATTTCCACCGGGGAGCTGTCTTGG. The chain recombines TRBV15 with TRBJ2-2; perhaps TRBD2 as D (5 bases). The CDR3 totals 19 residues. Germline-derived CDR1 and CDR2 are LNHNV and YYDKDF (reference sequence).

The chain couples TRBV7-3 to TRBJ2-3; D is ambiguous. Trimming pared 4 bases from V and 14 bases from J, leaving 16 bases between. Germline V lookup: CDR1 SGHTA, CDR2 FQGTGA. CDR3 length: 12 amino acids. CDR3 loop: CASSSNRRAVYF. The CDR3 DNA follows: TGTGCCAGCAGCTCGAACCGACGGGCTGTGTATTTT.

The chain recombines TRBV10-2 with TRBJ1-5; D remains ambiguous. V was clipped by 6 bases and J by 1 base, with 10 bases between them. This CDR3 comprises 14 residues. Germline assignment: CDR1 WSHSY and CDR2 SAAADI. The CDR3 region is CASRSSGSNQPQHF. The CDR3 DNA reads as TGCGCCAGCAGGTCTAGCGGGAGCAATCAGCCCCAGCATTTT.

This clonotype was seen ten or more times. The chain links TRBV27 to TRBJ2-7; 8 positions match TRBD1. J lost 0 bases, V lost 5 bases, and 3 bases had no gene match. The CDR3 contains 14 residues. From germline, CDR1 is MNHEY and CDR2 SMNVEV (reference sequence). This CDR3 reads CASSRTGNSYEQYF. The CDR3 bases are TGTGCCAGCAGTCGGACAGGGAACTCCTACGAGCAGTACTTC.

This clonotype was seen repeatedly, ten times or more. The V and J genes are TRBV7-9 and TRBJ1-2; D is unclear. The CDR3 totals 15 residues. The germline CDR1 and CDR2 sequences are SEHNR and FQNEAQ (reference sequence). V shed 7 bases and J shed 8 bases, with 23 bases lying between them. The DNA of the CDR3 is TGTGCCAGCAACCCCCTGGTCGGTCTTTTGCCCGGCTACACCTTC. Its translation is CASNPLVGLLPGYTF. Variable domain in full (rest from reference TRBV7-9 and TRBJ1-2): DTGVSQNPRHKITKRGQNVTFRCDPISEHNRLYWYRQTLGQGPEFLTYFQNEAQLEKSRLLSDRFSAERPKGSFSTLEIQRTEQGDSAMYLCASNPLVGLLPGYTFGSGTRLTVV.

The rearrangement uses TRBV13 and TRBJ1-1, with D unresolved. In germline, CDR1 is PRHDT, CDR2 FYEKMQ (reference sequence). Deletions cut 5 bases from V and 2 bases from J, with 12 bases between. CDR3 length: 14 residues. The CDR3 reads CASSPVAGNTEAFF. The CDR3 coding sequence is TGTGCCAGCAGCCCGGTCGCGGGAAACACTGAAGCTTTCTTT.